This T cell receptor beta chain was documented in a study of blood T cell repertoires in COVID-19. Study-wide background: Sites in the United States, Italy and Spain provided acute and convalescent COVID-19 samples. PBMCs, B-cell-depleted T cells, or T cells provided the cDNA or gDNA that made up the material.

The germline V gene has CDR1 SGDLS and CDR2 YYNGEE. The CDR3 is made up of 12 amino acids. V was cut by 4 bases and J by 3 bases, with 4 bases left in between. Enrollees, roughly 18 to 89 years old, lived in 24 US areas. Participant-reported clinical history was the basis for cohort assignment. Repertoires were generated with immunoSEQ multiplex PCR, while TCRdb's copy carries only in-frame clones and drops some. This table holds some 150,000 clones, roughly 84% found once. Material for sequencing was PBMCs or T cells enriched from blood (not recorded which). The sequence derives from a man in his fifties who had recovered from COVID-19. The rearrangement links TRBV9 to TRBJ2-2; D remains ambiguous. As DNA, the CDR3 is TGTGCCAGCAGCCCCTACACCGGGGAGCTGTTTTTT. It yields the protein CASSPYTGELFF.